Following are 22 T cell receptor beta chains from one sample sequenced in a study of cytomegalovirus exposure and HLA in healthy donors (dated by TCRdb to the late 2010s). Receptor libraries were prepared by the immunoSEQ multiplex PCR assay. The multiplex PCR relied on a mix of 60 forward primers for TCR Vbeta segments and 13 reverse primers for TCR Jbeta segments. Not all clones reach the TCRdb copy of this immuneACCESS table, which keeps in-frame sequences only. Checked studies attribute under half of the gap to unresolved V genes and leave the rest unexplained. The sample contains some 120,000 clones, 60% to 80% of them found a single time. The ten largest clones represent around 3% of the sample. The sample taken for sequencing was PBMCs. The receptors shown here come from a woman in her forties or fifties in good health and CMV-seronegative.

To note about this clone: At one of its ends the junction is not consistent with the germline gene, which may arise from a read error. The chain links TRBV7-9 to TRBJ1-1; D is ambiguous. The CDR3 has 19 amino acids. Germline lookup yields CDR1 SEHNR and CDR2 FQNEAQ (reference sequence). DNA of the CDR3: TGTTCCAGCAGCCCAAAACGGCAGATAAATCAAATGGAGTACACTGAAGCTTTCTTT. It specifies CSSSPKRQINQMEYTEAFF.

The chain couples TRBV2 to TRBJ1-4; D may be TRBD1 (6 bases). The CDR3 runs to 14 residues. V was clipped by 7 bases and J by 5 bases, with 14 bases between them. CDR1 SNHLY and CDR2 FYNNEI come from the germline V gene. The CDR3: CASMRGGRNEKLFF. CDR3 DNA sequence: TGTGCCAGCATGAGGGGGGGTAGAAATGAAAAACTGTTTTTT.

V gene TRBV28 combines with J gene TRBJ2-1; no clear D gene. Trimming left V 5 bases short and J 0 bases short, with 11 bases between. Germline V gene data show CDR1 as MDHEN and CDR2 as SYDVKM. This CDR3 contains 15 residues. The CDR3 here is CASSTLRGSYNEQFF. DNA for the CDR3: TGTGCCAGCAGTACACTCCGCGGCTCCTACAATGAGCAGTTCTTC. The variable domain in full, with the rest retrieved from reference TRBV28 and TRBJ2-1, is DVKVTQSSRYLVKRTGEKVFLECVQDMDHENMFWYRQDPGLGLRLIYFSYDVKMKEKGDIPEGYSVSREKKERFSLILESASTNQTSMYLCASSTLRGSYNEQFFGPGTRLTVL.

The chain has TRBV6-6 and TRBJ1-2; the D gene is possibly TRBD1 (6 bases). Germline V gives CDR1 MNHNY, CDR2 SVGAGI (reference sequence). V was cut by 0 bases and J by 3 bases, with 11 bases left in between. The CDR3 contains 15 residues. The CDR3 DNA is TGTGCCAGCAGTTACTCGGGACAAGTCGACTATGGCTACACCTTC. This translates into CASSYSGQVDYGYTF.

The rearrangement links TRBV6-1 to TRBJ2-7, with 8 bases matching TRBD1. The CDR3 spans 13 residues. The J segment lost 3 bases and the V segment lost 6 bases, leaving 4 bases of the junction unmatched. Germline V gene lookup returns CDR1 MNHNS and CDR2 SASEGT. Here the CDR3 DNA reads TGTGCCAGCAGAGGACAGGGCAACTACGAGCAGTACTTC. The encoded protein is CASRGQGNYEQYF.

Worth noting for this clone: Relative to the germline gene, one junction end is altered; a read error may explain this. Other nucleotide sequences in the sample specify the same CDR3. The chain couples TRBV9 to TRBJ2-2; 8 bases are a match to TRBD2. CDR3 size: 15 residues. Germline V gene data show CDR1 as SGDLS and CDR2 as YYNGEE. This chain's CDR3 is CASSVVGAGAGELFF. Written as DNA, the CDR3 is TGTGCCAGTAGCGTAGTTGGAGCGGGAGCCGGGGAGCTGTTTTTT.

The V call is TRBV30, the J call TRBJ2-5; tentative D call: TRBD2 (6 bases). CDR1 is GTSNPN, CDR2 SVGIG, per germline (reference sequence). Trimming left V 3 bases short and J 5 bases short, with 13 bases between. CDR3 length equals 13 residues. CDR3 nucleotide sequence: TGTGCCTGGAGCGATCGACGGGAGGAGACCCAGTACTTC. Protein sequence: CAWSDRREETQYF.

The rearrangement joins TRBV7-3 to TRBJ2-1, with 7 positions matching TRBD2. CDR1 and CDR2 from the germline V gene are SGHTA and FQGTGA. The junction had 3 bases not matched to a gene; V was cut back by 1 base and J by 9 bases. The CDR3 is 13 residues long. The CDR3 sequence is CASSLILAAEQFF. The CDR3 DNA is TGTGCCAGCAGCTTAATCCTAGCGGCTGAGCAGTTCTTC.

The chain joins TRBV4-3 to TRBJ2-1; D might be TRBD2 (7 bases). This CDR3 contains 13 residues. Between the trimmed V and J ends, which lost 0 bases and 15 bases, there was a span of 15 bases. The V gene's germline CDR1 is LGHNA and CDR2 YSLEER. CDR3 in amino acids: CASSQDLGGERFF. The CDR3 bases are TGCGCCAGCAGCCAAGATCTAGGGGGGGAGAGGTTCTTC.

Regarding this clone: A read error may account for a junction end that differs from germline. V is TRBV7-9 and J is TRBJ1-2; 10 bases line up with TRBD1. This CDR3 region has 15 residues. The germline V gene has CDR1 SEHNR and CDR2 FQNEAQ (reference sequence). Here the CDR3 DNA reads TGTTCCAGCAGCTTTCTTGACAGGGGGCGGGATGGCTACACCTTC. This encodes CSSSFLDRGRDGYTF.

Sample share makes this clone medium-sized. This chain links TRBV7-2 with TRBJ1-1, with D possibly TRBD1 on 5 matching bases. The CDR3 has 14 amino acids. Germline V gives CDR1 SGHTA, CDR2 FQGNSA. Deletions cut 4 bases from V and 1 base from J, with 10 bases between. The CDR3 region is CASSSQATNTEAFF. The CDR3 DNA follows: TGTGCCAGCAGCTCACAGGCTACGAACACTGAAGCTTTCTTT.

J is TRBJ2-1 and V is TRBV7-9, with D perhaps TRBD2 (5 bases). The CDR3 contains 14 residues. Looked up from germline, CDR1 is SEHNR and CDR2 is FQNEAQ (reference sequence). V lost 2 bases to trimming and J lost 5 bases, with 10 bases between them. Here the CDR3 DNA reads TGTGCCAGCAGCTTAAGGACTTACAACAATGAGCAGTTCTTC. Its protein is CASSLRTYNNEQFF.

The V and J genes are TRBV2 and TRBJ1-1; D is perhaps TRBD1 (6 bases). CDR1 and CDR2 from the germline V gene are SNHLY and FYNNEI. The CDR3 has 14 amino acids. The V and J ends lost 7 bases and 3 bases respectively, with 15 bases between them. The CDR3 DNA reads TGTGCCAGCAAGGGGAGGGGGACGTACACTGAAGCTTTCTTT. This codes for CASKGRGTYTEAFF. Full variable domain (outside the CDR3, taken from reference TRBV2 and TRBJ1-1): EPEVTQTPSHQVTQMGQEVILRCVPISNHLYFYWYRQILGQKVEFLVSFYNNEISEKSEIFDDQFSVERPDGSNFTLKIRSTKLEDSAMYFCASKGRGTYTEAFFGQGTRLTVV.

This clone was counted a single time. The chain joins TRBV27 to TRBJ2-5; D gene unclear. V lost 0 bases, J lost 4 bases, and 9 bases lay in between. The germline V gene has CDR1 MNHEY and CDR2 SMNVEV (reference sequence). The CDR3 is 14 amino acids. The CDR3 sequence is CASSLSEFGETQYF. The CDR3 DNA sequence: TGTGCCAGCAGTTTATCGGAGTTCGGAGAGACCCAGTACTTC.

A note on this clone: Within the sample, other DNA sequences also encode this same CDR3. In DNA form, the CDR3 reads TGTGCCAGCAGCTTAGGACTAGCGGGGACAGATACGCAGTATTTT. As protein: CASSLGLAGTDTQYF. J is TRBJ2-3 and V is TRBV7-8; 11 nucleotides align to TRBD2. This CDR3 region has 15 residues. V was clipped by 1 base and J by 3 bases; unmatched bases: 0. Germline values: CDR1 SGHVS, CDR2 FQNEAQ.

This chain uses TRBV27 with TRBJ2-1; 7 bases agree with TRBD2. The ends lost 8 bases at V and 6 bases at J; junction bases unmatched: 7. Germline V gene lookup returns CDR1 MNHEY and CDR2 SMNVEV (reference sequence). The CDR3 contains 13 residues. The CDR3 nucleotides read TGTGCCAGCGAAAACGGCGGGGGCAATGAGCAGTTCTTC. It encodes CASENGGGNEQFF.

The gene calls are TRBV10-3 and TRBJ2-3; TRBD2 matches 7 bases. Germline CDR1 and CDR2: ENHRY and SYGVKD. V lost 7 bases and J lost 4; bases outside the gene matches: 5. The length of the CDR3 is 13 residues. As DNA, the CDR3 is TGTGCCATCATGGGGCTAGCGGCAGATACGCAGTATTTT. Translated, it gives CAIMGLAADTQYF.

The DNA of the CDR3 is TGTGCCAGCAGCTACTCCGCTAGCGTAGAAGAGACCCAGTACTTC. It specifies CASSYSASVEETQYF. The V gene is TRBV7-7, the J gene TRBJ2-5; D perhaps matches TRBD2 (6 bases). Germline V CDR1 and CDR2: SSHAT, FNYEAQ (reference sequence). The CDR3 sequence is 15 residues long. The V end was cut by 4 bases, the J end by 3 bases, with 15 bases between.

This sequence joins TRBV14 and TRBJ2-7; maybe TRBD2 (5 bases). Trimming removed 4 bases at V and 3 bases at J, with 13 bases between. CDR1 and CDR2 from the germline V gene are SGHDN and FVKESK. The length of the CDR3 is 14 residues. The CDR3 bases are TGTGCCAGCAGCCGTGTCGGGGTCGGCTACGAGCAGTACTTC. Encoded protein: CASSRVGVGYEQYF.

This clone was seen only a few times. V usage is TRBV7-2 and J usage is TRBJ1-5; TRBD1 matches 7 bases. The CDR3 has 14 amino acids. The V gene end was trimmed by 2 bases and the J gene end by 5 bases; junction bases not matched to a gene: 3. Germline lookup yields CDR1 SGHTA and CDR2 FQGNSA. CDR3 nucleotides: TGTGCCAGCAGCTTAACAGGGGCATATCAGCCCCAGCATTTT. Translated, it gives CASSLTGAYQPQHF.

The V call is TRBV7-9, the J call TRBJ2-7, with 14 bases fitting TRBD2. This CDR3 is 16 amino acids long. After removal of 5 bases from V and 4 bases from J, the junction contained 7 bases not matched to a gene. Germline V gives CDR1 SEHNR, CDR2 FQNEAQ (reference sequence). The CDR3 sequence: CASSDMGLAGVYEQYF. CDR3 coding DNA: TGTGCCAGCAGCGATATGGGACTAGCGGGAGTGTACGAGCAGTACTTC.

The rearrangement joins TRBV11-3 to TRBJ2-3; 10 bases match TRBD1. Germline assignment: CDR1 SGHNT and CDR2 YENEEA. V was clipped by 5 bases and J by 2 bases; unmatched bases: 4. The CDR3 is made up of 15 amino acids. CDR3: CASSHGQGVTDTQYF. The CDR3 DNA reads as TGTGCCAGCAGCCATGGACAGGGGGTCACAGATACGCAGTATTTT.